These 12 T cell receptor beta chains came from one sample sequenced in a study of metastatic and nonmetastatic thyroid tumors. TCRdb re-clonotyped the PCR reads via MiXCR. The data show more than 5,000 clones, about 29% seen once. All patients were untreated before thyroid surgery. Sequences were obtained from adjacent normal tissue. These TCRs come from a female donor with papillary thyroid cancer or a benign thyroid nodule (not recorded which). Some clones in this sample may be carry-over from other donors' samples.

In this sample, this clone turned up a few times. This chain joins TRBV6-1 and TRBJ2-1; 8 bases agree with TRBD1. V lost 5 bases to trimming and J lost 3 bases; unmatched junction nucleotides: 9. CDR1 MNHNS and CDR2 SASEGT come from the germline V gene. CDR3 size: 16 residues. The CDR3 reads CASSLSGGKFYNEQFF. The DNA of the CDR3 is TGTGCCAGCAGTCTTTCAGGGGGCAAATTCTACAATGAGCAGTTCTTC.

This clone is judged medium-sized. The V gene is TRBV9, the J gene TRBJ2-1; D is ambiguous. Germline V gives CDR1 SGDLS, CDR2 YYNGEE. V was cut by 0 bases and J by 5 bases, with 12 bases left in between. The CDR3 covers 15 residues. CDR3 sequence (DNA): TGTGCCAGCAGCGTAGGGGGTCCCCCGAACAATGAGCAGTTCTTC. It yields the protein CASSVGGPPNNEQFF. The full variable domain, completed using reference TRBV9 and TRBJ2-1, is DSGVTQTPKHLITATGQRVTLRCSPRSGDLSVYWYQQSLDQGLQFLIQYYNGEERAKGNILERFSAQQFPDLHSELNLSSLELGDSALYFCASSVGGPPNNEQFFGPGTRLTVL.

The chain combines TRBV6-1 with TRBJ2-7; D is ambiguous. Germline V gene lookup returns CDR1 MNHNS and CDR2 SASEGT. Trimming cost V 7 bases and J 6 bases, with 19 bases left between them. The CDR3 is 14 amino acids. The CDR3 DNA reads TGTGCCAGCACCTCCATAGGACGGCAGCGCGAGCAGTACTTC. This sequence encodes CASTSIGRQREQYF.

This clone qualifies as large (0.1 to 1%). The chain links TRBV4-1 to TRBJ1-4, with D perhaps matching TRBD1 (6 bases). The CDR3 covers 13 residues. In germline, CDR1 is MGHRA, CDR2 YSYEKL. The germline V and J ends were trimmed by 5 bases and 11 bases, with 15 bases remaining between them. The chain's CDR3 is CASSSQGRGKLFF. The CDR3 region has the DNA TGCGCCAGCAGCTCCCAGGGCAGGGGCAAACTGTTTTTT.

This chain connects TRBV28 to TRBJ2-7; D is unclear. CDR3 size: 11 residues. Germline loops: CDR1 MDHEN, CDR2 SYDVKM. V was shortened by 4 bases and J by 5 bases, with 6 bases between the two germline ends. CDR3 nucleotide sequence: TGTGCCAGCAGTTACTGGGACGAGCAGTACTTC. This gives the protein CASSYWDEQYF.

This clone was picked up a small number of times. This chain links TRBV28 with TRBJ2-7; TRBD2 aligns across 12 bases. The ends lost 6 bases at V and 6 bases at J; junction bases unmatched: 3. This CDR3 is built from 13 residues. Germline V CDR1 and CDR2: MDHEN, SYDVKM. CDR3 amino acids: CASRGLAGPEQYF. The CDR3 bases are TGTGCCAGCAGAGGACTAGCGGGACCCGAGCAGTACTTC.

This clone was detected ten times or more. The rearrangement links TRBV7-4 to TRBJ2-2, with D possibly being TRBD1 (5 bases). CDR3 size: 21 residues. Between the trimmed V and J ends, which lost 1 base and 2 bases, there was a span of 26 bases. Germline V gives CDR1 SGHVT, CDR2 SQSDAQ. For the CDR3, the DNA is TGTGCCAGCAGCTTAGTTGGACGCCAGGGTGGTTTCGTTCAAAACACCGGGGAGCTGTTTTTT. Protein sequence: CASSLVGRQGGFVQNTGELFF.

As to this clone: The CDR3 end shows no conserved phenylalanine or tryptophan, and so a read error is likely. The chain recombines TRBV5-1 with TRBJ1-2, with TRBD1 matching over 9 bases. CDR1 is SGHRS and CDR2 is YFSETQ in the germline V gene. This CDR3 region has 15 residues. Trimming removed 9 bases from V and 1 base from J; junction bases left unmatched: 10. For the CDR3, the DNA is TGCGCCAACAGATTGTGGGACAGGGTTAACTATGGCTACACCATC. This gives the protein CANRLWDRVNYGYTI.

This clone is medium-sized. V usage is TRBV20-1 and J usage is TRBJ2-2, with 10 bases identical to TRBD1. The germline gives CDR1 DFQATT, CDR2 SNEGSKA (reference sequence). Trimming removed 4 bases from V and 4 bases from J; junction bases left unmatched: 3. This CDR3 has 14 amino acids. In nucleotides, the CDR3 is TGCAGTGCTATTGGGACAGGGGCCACCGGGGAGCTGTTTTTT. It encodes CSAIGTGATGELFF.

CDR3 coding DNA: TGTGCCAGCAGCTCTGGACAGGCGGTACTGAACACTGAAGCTTTCTTT. Translated: CASSSGQAVLNTEAFF. The chain recombines TRBV6-1 with TRBJ1-1; 7 bases are a match to TRBD1. Germline V gene sequence: CDR1 MNHNS, CDR2 SASEGT. V dropped 6 bases and J dropped 0; count of bases not matched to a gene: 10. The CDR3 is made up of 16 amino acids.

This clone was observed a few times. The chain couples TRBV24-1 to TRBJ1-2; unclear D gene. The CDR3 runs 13 residues. CDR1 is KGHDR and CDR2 is SFDVKD in the germline V gene. V was clipped by 8 bases and J by 2 bases, with 11 bases between them. The CDR3 is CATMEGPNYGYTF. CDR3 DNA: TGTGCCACCATGGAAGGGCCAAACTATGGCTACACCTTC.

The V and J genes are TRBV20-1 and TRBJ1-2, with 7 bases identical to TRBD1. The CDR3 is 13 residues long. The V gene end was trimmed by 4 bases and the J gene end by 2 bases; junction bases not matched to a gene: 4. The germline V gene has CDR1 DFQATT and CDR2 SNEGSKA (reference sequence). CDR3: CSATWTGNYGYTF. In nucleotides, the CDR3 is TGCAGTGCTACCTGGACAGGAAACTATGGCTACACCTTC.